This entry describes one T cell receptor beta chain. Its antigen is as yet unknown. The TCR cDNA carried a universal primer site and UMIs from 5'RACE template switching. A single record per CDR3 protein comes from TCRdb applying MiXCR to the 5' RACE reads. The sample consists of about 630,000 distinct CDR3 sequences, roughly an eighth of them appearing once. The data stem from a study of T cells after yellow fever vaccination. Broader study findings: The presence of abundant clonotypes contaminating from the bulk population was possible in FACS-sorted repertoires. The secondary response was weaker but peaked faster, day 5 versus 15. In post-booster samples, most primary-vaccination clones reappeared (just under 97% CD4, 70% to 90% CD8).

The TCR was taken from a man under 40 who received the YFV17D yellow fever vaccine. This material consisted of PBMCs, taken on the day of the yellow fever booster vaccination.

The CDR3 protein is CASKESTPASYEQYF. CDR3 bases: TGTGCCAGCAAGGAGTCCACACCTGCCTCCTACGAGCAGTACTTC. The gene calls are TRBV27 and TRBJ2-7, with no clear D. The germline V gene encodes CDR1 MNHEY and CDR2 SMNVEV (reference sequence). CDR3 size: 15 residues. V was pared by 7 bases and J by 0 bases, with 16 bases between.